This TCR beta chain came from a study of technical replicates of blood from several donors. Here immunoSEQ multiplex PCR was the method, and the copy in TCRdb shows in-frame clones only, minus some. The sample holds roughly 100,000 clones, just over 95% seen once. Trimming left V 1 base short and J 3 bases short, with 5 bases between. The germline V gene has CDR1 SGHTA and CDR2 FQGTGA. This CDR3 is built from 13 residues. Sequences were obtained from T cells isolated from PBMCs. This clonotype was sampled from a human donor in good health. The chain employs TRBV7-3 and TRBJ2-3; D gene unclear. The CDR3 region is CASSLMRTDTQYF. The CDR3 DNA follows: TGTGCCAGCAGCTTAATGAGGACAGATACGCAGTATTTT. Using reference TRBV7-3 and TRBJ2-3 for the parts outside the CDR3, the full variable domain is GAGVSQTPSNKVTEKGKYVELRCDPISGHTALYWYRQSLGQGPEFLIYFQGTGAADDSGLPNDRFFAVRPEGSVSTLKIQRTERGDSAVYLCASSLMRTDTQYFGPGTRLTVL.